This TCR beta chain was obtained from a study of response to subunit inactivated influenza vaccine (dated by TCRdb to about 2018). For the study in its entirety: Deep quantitative T cell receptor repertoire profiling was used in the study to track responses to a trivalent subunit inactivated influenza vaccine.

General findings and caveats noted by the study authors: The authors suggested that each seasonal influenza vaccination may recruit only a limited number of new T cells.

The CDR3 spans 12 residues, from the cysteine through the phenylalanine. The retained sequence is limited to the CDR3, 36 bases, with the frame set at the first base. Via the germline V gene, CDR1 is ENHRY and CDR2 SYGVKD. V is pared back by 4 bases and J by 1 base, with 5 bases lying between the germline termini. The method behind the library was RT-PCR. The instrument was an Illumina HiSeq 2500. In-frame beta chains were kept once TCRdb had trimmed the public reads at Q25 with fastp and called clones with MiXCR. Every distinct CDR3 protein forms one entry, paired with its most common genes and DNA. For this sample the table gives 650,000 to 800,000 distinct CDR3 sequences, of which around 14% were detected only once. 6.5% to 8.5% of the sample goes to the ten largest clones. Notes on this clonotype: Its antigen specificity is not known. It has no much larger one-base neighbor in the sample; base qualities were not kept.

This specimen was PBMCs from blood, taken approximately 15 days before vaccination. This clonotype was obtained from a man aged 50 or older who received an inactivated influenza vaccine. Donor details come from another sample of the same person, matched by shared clones. The sequence is built from TRBV10-3 and TRBJ2-7; the D gene is not confidently resolved. The DNA is TGTGCCATCAGTGCCGTATCCTACGAGCAGTACTTC. Its coded protein is CAISAVSYEQYF.